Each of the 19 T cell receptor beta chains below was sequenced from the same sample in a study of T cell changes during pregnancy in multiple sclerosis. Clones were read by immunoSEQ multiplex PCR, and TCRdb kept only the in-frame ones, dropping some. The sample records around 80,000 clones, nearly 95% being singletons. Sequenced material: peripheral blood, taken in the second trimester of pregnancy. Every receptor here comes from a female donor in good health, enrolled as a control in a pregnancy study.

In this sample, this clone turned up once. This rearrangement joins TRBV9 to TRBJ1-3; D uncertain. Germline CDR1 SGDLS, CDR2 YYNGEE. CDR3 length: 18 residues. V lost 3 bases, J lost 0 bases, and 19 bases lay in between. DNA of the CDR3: TGTGCCAGCAGCGCCCGTGCCTCAGGCCTGCCCTCTGGAAACACCATATATTTT. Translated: CASSARASGLPSGNTIYF.

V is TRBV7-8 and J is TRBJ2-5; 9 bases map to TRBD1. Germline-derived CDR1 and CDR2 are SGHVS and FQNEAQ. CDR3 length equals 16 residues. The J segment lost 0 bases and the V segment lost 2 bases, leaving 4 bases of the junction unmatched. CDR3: CASSLWDRANQETQYF. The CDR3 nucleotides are TGTGCCAGCAGCTTATGGGACAGGGCGAACCAAGAGACCCAGTACTTC.

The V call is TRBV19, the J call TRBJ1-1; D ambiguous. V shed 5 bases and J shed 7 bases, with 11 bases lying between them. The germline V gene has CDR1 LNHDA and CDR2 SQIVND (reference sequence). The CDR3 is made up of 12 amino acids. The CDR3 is CASSDRSLEAFF. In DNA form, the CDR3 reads TGTGCCAGTAGTGATCGGTCCCTTGAAGCTTTCTTT.

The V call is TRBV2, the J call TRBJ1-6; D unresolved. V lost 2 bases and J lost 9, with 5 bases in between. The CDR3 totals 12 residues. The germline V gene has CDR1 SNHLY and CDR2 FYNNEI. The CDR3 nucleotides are TGTGCCAGCAGTGAACGGGGTTCACCCCTCCACTTT. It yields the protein CASSERGSPLHF.

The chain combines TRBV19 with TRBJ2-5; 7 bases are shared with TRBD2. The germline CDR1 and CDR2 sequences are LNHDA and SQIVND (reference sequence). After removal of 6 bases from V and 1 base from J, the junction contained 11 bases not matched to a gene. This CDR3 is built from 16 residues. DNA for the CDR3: TGTGCCAGTAGCGAGGGAGGGCTAGCCAGCCAAGAGACCCAGTACTTC. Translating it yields CASSEGGLASQETQYF. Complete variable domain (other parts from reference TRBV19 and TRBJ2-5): DGGITQSPKYLFRKEGQNVTLSCEQNLNHDAMYWYRQDPGQGLRLIYYSQIVNDFQKGDIAEGYSVSREKKESFPLTVTSAQKNPTAFYLCASSEGGLASQETQYFGPGTRLLVL.

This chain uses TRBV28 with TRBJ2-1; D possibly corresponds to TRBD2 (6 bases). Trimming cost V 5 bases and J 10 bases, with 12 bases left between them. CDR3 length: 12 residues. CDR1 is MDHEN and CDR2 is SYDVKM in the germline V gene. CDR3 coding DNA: TGTGCCAGCAGTCTTACTAGCACCGAGCAGTTCTTC. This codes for CASSLTSTEQFF.

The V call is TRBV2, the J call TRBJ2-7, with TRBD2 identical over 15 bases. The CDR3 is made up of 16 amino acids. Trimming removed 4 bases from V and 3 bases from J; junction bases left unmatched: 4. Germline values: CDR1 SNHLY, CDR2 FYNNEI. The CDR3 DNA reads TGTGCCAGCAGTGGGACTAGCGGGAGGGCCAGCTACGAGCAGTACTTC. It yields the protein CASSGTSGRASYEQYF.

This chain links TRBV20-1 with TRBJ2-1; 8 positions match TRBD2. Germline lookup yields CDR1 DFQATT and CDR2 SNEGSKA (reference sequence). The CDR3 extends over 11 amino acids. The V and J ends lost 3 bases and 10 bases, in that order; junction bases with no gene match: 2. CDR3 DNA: TGCAGTGCTAGCCGGGGGGGCGAGCAGTTCTTC. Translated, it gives CSASRGGEQFF.

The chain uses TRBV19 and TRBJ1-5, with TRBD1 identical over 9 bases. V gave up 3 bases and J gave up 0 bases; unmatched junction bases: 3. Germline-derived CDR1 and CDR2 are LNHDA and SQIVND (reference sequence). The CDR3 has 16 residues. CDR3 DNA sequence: TGTGCCAGTAGTATGGGGACAGGGAATAGCAATCAGCCCCAGCATTTT. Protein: CASSMGTGNSNQPQHF.

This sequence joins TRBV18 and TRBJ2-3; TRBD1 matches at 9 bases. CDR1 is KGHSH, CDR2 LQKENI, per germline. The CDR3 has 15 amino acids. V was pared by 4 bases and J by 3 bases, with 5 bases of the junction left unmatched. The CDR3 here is CASSQRQGGTDTQYF. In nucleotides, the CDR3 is TGTGCCAGCTCACAACGACAGGGGGGAACAGATACGCAGTATTTT.

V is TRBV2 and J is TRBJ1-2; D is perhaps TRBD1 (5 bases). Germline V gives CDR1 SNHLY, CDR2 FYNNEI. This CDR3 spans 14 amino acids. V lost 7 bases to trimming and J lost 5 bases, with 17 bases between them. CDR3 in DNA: TGTGCCAGCATTATACGGGCCGCAGGGTATGGCTACACCTTC. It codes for CASIIRAAGYGYTF. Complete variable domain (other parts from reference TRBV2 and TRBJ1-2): EPEVTQTPSHQVTQMGQEVILRCVPISNHLYFYWYRQILGQKVEFLVSFYNNEISEKSEIFDDQFSVERPDGSNFTLKIRSTKLEDSAMYFCASIIRAAGYGYTFGSGTRLTVV.

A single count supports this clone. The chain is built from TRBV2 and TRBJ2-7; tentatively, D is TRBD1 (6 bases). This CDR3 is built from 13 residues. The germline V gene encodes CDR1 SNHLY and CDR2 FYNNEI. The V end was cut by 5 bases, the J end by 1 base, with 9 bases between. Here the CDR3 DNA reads TGTGCCAGCAGTTGGGACACATCCTACGAGCAGTACTTC. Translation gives CASSWDTSYEQYF.

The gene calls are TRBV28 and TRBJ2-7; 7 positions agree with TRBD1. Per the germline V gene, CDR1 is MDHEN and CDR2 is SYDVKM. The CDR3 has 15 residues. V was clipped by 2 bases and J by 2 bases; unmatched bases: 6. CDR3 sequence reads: CASSLGRTGAYEQYF. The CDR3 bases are TGTGCCAGCAGTTTAGGGCGGACAGGAGCCTACGAGCAGTACTTC. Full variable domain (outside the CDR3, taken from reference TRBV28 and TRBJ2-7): DVKVTQSSRYLVKRTGEKVFLECVQDMDHENMFWYRQDPGLGLRLIYFSYDVKMKEKGDIPEGYSVSREKKERFSLILESASTNQTSMYLCASSLGRTGAYEQYFGPGTRLTVT.

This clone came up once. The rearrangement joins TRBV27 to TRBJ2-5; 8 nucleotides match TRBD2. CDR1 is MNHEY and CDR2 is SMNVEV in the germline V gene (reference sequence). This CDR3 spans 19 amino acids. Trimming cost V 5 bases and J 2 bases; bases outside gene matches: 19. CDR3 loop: CASSPAGVGSGMWQETQYF. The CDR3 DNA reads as TGTGCCAGCAGTCCCGCTGGGGTAGGTAGCGGGATGTGGCAAGAGACCCAGTACTTC.

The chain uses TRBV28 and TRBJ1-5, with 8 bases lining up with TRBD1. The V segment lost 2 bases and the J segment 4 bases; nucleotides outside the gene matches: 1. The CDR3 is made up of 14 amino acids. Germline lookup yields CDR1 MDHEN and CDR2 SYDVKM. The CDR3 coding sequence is TGTGCCAGCAGTTTAAGGACAGGGAATCAGCCCCAGCATTTT. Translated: CASSLRTGNQPQHF.

The DNA of the CDR3 is TGTGCCAGCAGCATACAAGAGACCCAGTACTTC. Protein product: CASSIQETQYF. The chain recombines TRBV7-9 with TRBJ2-5; D gene ambiguous. This CDR3 is 11 amino acids long. V gave up 5 bases and J gave up 2 bases, with 3 bases separating them. The germline gives CDR1 SEHNR, CDR2 FQNEAQ (reference sequence).

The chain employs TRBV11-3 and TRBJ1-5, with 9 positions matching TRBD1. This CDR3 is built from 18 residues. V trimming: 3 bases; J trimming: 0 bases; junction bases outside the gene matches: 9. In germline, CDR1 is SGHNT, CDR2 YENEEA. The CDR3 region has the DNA TGTGCCAGCAGCTTGGGACAGGGACACCCAGATAGCAATCAGCCCCAGCATTTT. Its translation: CASSLGQGHPDSNQPQHF.

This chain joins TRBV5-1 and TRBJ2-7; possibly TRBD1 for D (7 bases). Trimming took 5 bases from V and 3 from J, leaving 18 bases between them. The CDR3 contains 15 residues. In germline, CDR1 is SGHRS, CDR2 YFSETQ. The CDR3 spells CASSFKQGTHYEQYF. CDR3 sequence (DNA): TGCGCCAGCAGTTTTAAACAGGGGACTCACTACGAGCAGTACTTC.

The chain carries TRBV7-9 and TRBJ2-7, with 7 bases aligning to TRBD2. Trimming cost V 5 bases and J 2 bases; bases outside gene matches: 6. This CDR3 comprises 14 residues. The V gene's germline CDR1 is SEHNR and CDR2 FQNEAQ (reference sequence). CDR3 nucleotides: TGTGCCAGCAGCGCATCCGGGACTACCTACGAGCAGTACTTC. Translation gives CASSASGTTYEQYF. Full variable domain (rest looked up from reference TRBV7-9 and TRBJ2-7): DTGVSQNPRHKITKRGQNVTFRCDPISEHNRLYWYRQTLGQGPEFLTYFQNEAQLEKSRLLSDRFSAERPKGSFSTLEIQRTEQGDSAMYLCASSASGTTYEQYFGPGTRLTVT.